This T cell receptor (beta chain) originates from a study of cytomegalovirus exposure and HLA in healthy donors. Trimming stripped 8 bases from V and 6 bases from J, with 22 bases between. The CDR3 covers 15 residues. Germline CDR1 and CDR2: SEHNR and FQNEAQ (reference sequence). Primers for the PCR totalled 60 Vbeta and 13 Jbeta. Using immunoSEQ multiplex PCR, the repertoire was profiled, and TCRdb retains in-frame clones only, with some absent. Among 90,000 to 140,000 clones, more than 60% were seen once, and the ten largest hold roughly 5%. This TCR was recovered from a male donor in good health and CMV-seronegative. V usage is TRBV7-9 and J usage is TRBJ1-2, with D maybe TRBD1 (6 bases). The sample consisted of PBMCs. CDR3: CASSAAYGGDDGYTF. The CDR3 nucleotides read TGTGCCAGCTCTGCGGCATATGGGGGCGACGATGGCTACACCTTC. Full variable domain (remainder filled in from reference TRBV7-9 and TRBJ1-2): DTGVSQNPRHKITKRGQNVTFRCDPISEHNRLYWYRQTLGQGPEFLTYFQNEAQLEKSRLLSDRFSAERPKGSFSTLEIQRTEQGDSAMYLCASSAAYGGDDGYTFGSGTRLTVV.